This T cell receptor (beta chain) was captured in a study of T-cell memory formation after mild COVID-19. MiXCR, run by TCRdb on the 5' RACE reads, gives a single entry per CDR3 protein. The table records about 210,000 distinct CDR3 sequences, 27% of them present only once. Trimming removed 4 bases at V and 1 base at J, with 19 bases between. This CDR3 contains 17 residues. The germline gives CDR1 MNHEY, CDR2 SMNVEV (reference sequence). The gene calls are TRBV27 and TRBJ1-2, with D possibly TRBD1 on 5 matching bases. The source material was PBMCs or a T cell subset sorted from them (not recorded which). This TCR derives from an adult woman who had mild COVID-19 (a few samples of this study predate the infection). Cell type and time point are not known. The CDR3 loop is CASSSHRPGNRNYGYTF. CDR3 coding DNA: TGTGCCAGCAGTTCCCATCGTCCAGGGAACCGTAACTATGGCTACACCTTC.